This TCR beta chain derives from a study of shared clonotypes between healthy human individuals. Turning to the study itself: Per donor, three plates held CD4 naive cells, three held CD4 memory, two held CD8 naive and one held CD8 memory. Overall study findings and caveats: It was observed that roughly 5.4% of naive CD4 clonotypes were shared across several donors.

Naivety among CD8 cells was defined by CD45RO negativity and positive CCR7 selection, thereby excluding terminally differentiated effector memory CD45RA+ cells. Here immunoSEQ multiplex PCR was the method, and the copy in TCRdb shows in-frame clones only, minus some. This table holds about 2 million clones, about 95% found once. Germline values: CDR1 MNHEY, CDR2 SMNVEV (reference sequence). V shed 6 bases and J shed 10 bases, with 12 bases lying between them. The CDR3 sequence is 11 residues long. Comments on this clone: Antigen: not known.

The chain employs TRBV27 and TRBJ1-1; D gene uncertain. The origin of this receptor is a man in his late teens or twenties in good health. Specimen: naive CD8+ T cells sorted from blood. The CDR3 nucleotides are TGTGCCAGCAGGGGCGGTTTGGGAGCTTTCTTT. Encoded protein: CASRGGLGAFF.